One sample yielded the 21 T cell receptor beta chains listed below, sequenced in a study of graft-versus-host responses after intestinal transplantation. These receptors lack a known antigen. Produced via immunoSEQ multiplex PCR; TCRdb's table is partial and in-frame only. The sample yields 90,000 to 95,000 clones, about 91% seen once. The sample was unstimulated CD8+ T cells sorted from spleen or lymph node cells, taken before intestinal transplant. These receptor sequences come from a human donor who received an intestinal transplant.

In its sample, this clone was seen once. The J gene is TRBJ1-1, the V gene TRBV27, with D unclear. Trimming cost V 5 bases and J 0 bases, with 7 bases left between them. The CDR3 is made up of 13 amino acids. Germline V gene sequence: CDR1 MNHEY, CDR2 SMNVEV (reference sequence). The DNA for the CDR3 is TGTGCCAGCAGTCACAATTTGAACACTGAAGCTTTCTTT. Translating it yields CASSHNLNTEAFF.

The chain has TRBV27 and TRBJ2-5; tentatively, D is TRBD2 (6 bases). Between the trimmed V and J ends, which lost 4 bases and 3 bases, there was a span of 15 bases. CDR1 and CDR2 from the germline V gene are MNHEY and SMNVEV (reference sequence). There are 15 residues in the CDR3. CDR3 nucleotides: TGTGCCAGCAGTTCCCTGGGAGGCGGGGAAGAGACCCAGTACTTC. This encodes CASSSLGGGEETQYF.

The chain couples TRBV11-1 to TRBJ2-7; TRBD2 is a possible D gene (5 bases). Germline V gene lookup returns CDR1 SGHAT and CDR2 FQDESV (reference sequence). The CDR3 consists of 15 residues. Deletions cut 3 bases from V and 0 bases from J, with 12 bases between. The CDR3 reads CASSFDYPGSYEQYF. CDR3 nucleotide sequence: TGTGCCAGCAGCTTTGACTACCCAGGCTCCTACGAGCAGTACTTC. Looking up the rest from reference TRBV11-1 and TRBJ2-7 gives the full variable domain: EAEVAQSPRYKITEKSQAVAFWCDPISGHATLYWYRQILGQGPELLVQFQDESVVDDSQLPKDRFSAERLKGVDSTLKIQPAELGDSAMYLCASSFDYPGSYEQYFGPGTRLTVT.

The chain is built from TRBV27 and TRBJ1-2, with TRBD1 as a possible D gene (5 bases). The germline V gene encodes CDR1 MNHEY and CDR2 SMNVEV (reference sequence). The CDR3 extends over 16 amino acids. The V gene lost 5 bases and the J gene lost 0 bases, with 16 bases spanning the gap. The CDR3: CASSATSRVPNYGYTF. The CDR3 region has the DNA TGTGCCAGCAGTGCCACTAGCAGGGTTCCTAACTATGGCTACACCTTC.

The chain joins TRBV11-2 to TRBJ2-1; 11 nucleotides agree with TRBD2. The V gene end was trimmed by 1 base and the J gene end by 6 bases; junction bases not matched to a gene: 8. CDR1 and CDR2 from the germline V gene are SGHAT and FQNNGV. This CDR3 spans 17 amino acids. DNA for the CDR3: TGTGCCAGCAGCTTAGGGACTAGCGGGCCGCTACTCAATGAGCAGTTCTTC. Protein sequence: CASSLGTSGPLLNEQFF. The full variable domain, completed using reference TRBV11-2 and TRBJ2-1, is EAGVAQSPRYKIIEKRQSVAFWCNPISGHATLYWYQQILGQGPKLLIQFQNNGVVDDSQLPKDRFSAERLKGVDSTLKIQPAKLEDSAVYLCASSLGTSGPLLNEQFFGPGTRLTVL.

The chain has TRBV14 and TRBJ2-2, with 7 bases aligning to TRBD1. Losses at the gene ends were 4 bases for V and 3 bases for J; bases not matched to a gene: 8. Germline-derived CDR1 and CDR2 are SGHDN and FVKESK. The CDR3 sequence is 16 residues long. The CDR3 is CASSLDRAPYTGELFF. CDR3 nucleotides: TGTGCCAGCAGCCTAGACAGGGCGCCATACACCGGGGAGCTGTTTTTT. The complete variable domain, with remaining parts taken from reference TRBV14 and TRBJ2-2, reads EAGVTQFPSHSVIEKGQTVTLRCDPISGHDNLYWYRRVMGKEIKFLLHFVKESKQDESGMPNNRFLAERTGGTYSTLKVQPAELEDSGVYFCASSLDRAPYTGELFFGEGSRLTVL.

The V call is TRBV27, the J call TRBJ2-7, with D possibly matching TRBD2 (5 bases). CDR3 length: 16 residues. Germline V gene data show CDR1 as MNHEY and CDR2 as SMNVEV (reference sequence). V gave up 2 bases and J gave up 3 bases, with 17 bases separating them. The CDR3: CASSLSGLSNRYEQYF. The DNA for the CDR3 is TGTGCCAGCAGTTTAAGCGGACTGTCTAATCGCTACGAGCAGTACTTC.

This chain connects TRBV29-1 to TRBJ2-1; D call uncertain. Germline-derived CDR1 and CDR2 are SQVTM and ANQGSEA. This CDR3 is built from 14 residues. V was shortened by 6 bases and J by 0 bases, with 12 bases between the two germline ends. The CDR3 region is CSVLGPYSYNEQFF. CDR3 DNA: TGCAGCGTCTTGGGCCCCTACTCCTACAATGAGCAGTTCTTC.

V and J are TRBV4-1 and TRBJ1-4; D unresolved. The germline V and J ends were trimmed by 4 bases and 10 bases, with 13 bases remaining between them. The length of the CDR3 is 13 residues. CDR1 and CDR2 from the germline V gene are MGHRA and YSYEKL. DNA for the CDR3: TGCGCCAGCAGCCTCAATCTTGCCGGAAAACTGTTTTTT. It translates to CASSLNLAGKLFF.

In DNA form, the CDR3 reads TGCAGCGTTGAGTTGGCGGGACAGGCCTTTTACGAGCAGTACTTC. Protein product: CSVELAGQAFYEQYF. This chain joins TRBV29-1 and TRBJ2-7; 8 bases match TRBD1. The CDR3 has 15 residues. V gave up 3 bases and J gave up 4 bases; unmatched junction bases: 11. CDR1 is SQVTM, CDR2 ANQGSEA, per germline.

The rearrangement uses TRBV5-1 and TRBJ2-7; 9 bases line up with TRBD2. This CDR3 has 15 amino acids. The V gene end was trimmed by 3 bases and the J gene end by 1 base; junction bases not matched to a gene: 5. Germline assignment: CDR1 SGHRS and CDR2 YFSETQ. The chain's CDR3 is CASSYLAGRSYEQYF. The CDR3 DNA sequence: TGCGCCAGCAGCTATCTAGCGGGGCGGTCCTACGAGCAGTACTTC.

The chain is built from TRBV5-1 and TRBJ2-1, with D tentatively TRBD2 (7 bases). Trimming removed 1 base from V and 6 bases from J, with 11 bases in between. This CDR3 region has 14 residues. CDR1 SGHRS and CDR2 YFSETQ come from the germline V gene. CDR3: CASSLKGEGNEQFF. The CDR3 DNA is TGCGCCAGCAGCTTGAAGGGGGAGGGCAATGAGCAGTTCTTC.

J is TRBJ2-7 and V is TRBV28, with D possibly matching TRBD1 (5 bases). The CDR3 consists of 14 residues. V lost 3 bases and J 3 bases, leaving 12 bases between the germline ends. From germline, CDR1 is MDHEN and CDR2 SYDVKM. DNA of the CDR3: TGTGCCAGCAGTTTTGGCGTCAGGGACTACGAGCAGTACTTC. Its protein is CASSFGVRDYEQYF. Complete variable domain (other parts from reference TRBV28 and TRBJ2-7): DVKVTQSSRYLVKRTGEKVFLECVQDMDHENMFWYRQDPGLGLRLIYFSYDVKMKEKGDIPEGYSVSREKKERFSLILESASTNQTSMYLCASSFGVRDYEQYFGPGTRLTVT.

In its sample, this clone was seen once. Written as DNA, the CDR3 is TGTGCCAGCAGCCCTAGTCTTGCCTACGAGCAGTACTTC. It yields the protein CASSPSLAYEQYF. J is TRBJ2-7 and V is TRBV9; D is ambiguous. Germline V gives CDR1 SGDLS, CDR2 YYNGEE. The CDR3 has 13 residues. Deletions cut 4 bases from V and 2 bases from J, with 10 bases between.

This sequence joins TRBV27 and TRBJ2-2; the D gene is possibly TRBD2 (5 bases). Germline-derived CDR1 and CDR2 are MNHEY and SMNVEV (reference sequence). The germline V and J ends were trimmed by 1 base and 4 bases, with 16 bases remaining between them. This CDR3 has 17 residues. CDR3 in DNA: TGTGCCAGCAGTTTATTTTTTCCAGAGGACTTCACCGGGGAGCTGTTTTTT. Protein: CASSLFFPEDFTGELFF.

The chain employs TRBV10-3 and TRBJ1-2, with a possible D match to TRBD1 (6 bases). With 5 bases removed from V and 3 bases from J, the gap between germline ends came to 16 bases. This CDR3 has 15 residues. Germline lookup yields CDR1 ENHRY and CDR2 SYGVKD. This chain's CDR3 is CAISPGRGDHYGYTF. As DNA, the CDR3 is TGTGCCATCAGTCCGGGGAGGGGGGACCACTATGGCTACACCTTC.

The genes are TRBV18 and TRBJ2-2; possible D gene TRBD2, 6 bases. Germline-derived CDR1 and CDR2 are KGHSH and LQKENI. Trimming took off 0 bases at V and 6 bases at J, with 8 bases between the two ends. This CDR3 has 14 residues. The CDR3 here is CASSPPREAGELFF. CDR3 nucleotide sequence: TGTGCCAGCTCACCACCGCGGGAAGCCGGGGAGCTGTTTTTT.

The chain uses TRBV19 and TRBJ2-7, with TRBD2 identical over 7 bases. V lost 1 base to trimming and J lost 2 bases; unmatched junction nucleotides: 2. The length of the CDR3 is 14 residues. Per the germline V gene, CDR1 is LNHDA and CDR2 is SQIVND (reference sequence). The CDR3 region has the DNA TGTGCCAGTAGTATAGCTAGCGGCCCCTACGAGCAGTACTTC. The encoded protein is CASSIASGPYEQYF. Full variable domain (missing parts from reference TRBV19 and TRBJ2-7): DGGITQSPKYLFRKEGQNVTLSCEQNLNHDAMYWYRQDPGQGLRLIYYSQIVNDFQKGDIAEGYSVSREKKESFPLTVTSAQKNPTAFYLCASSIASGPYEQYFGPGTRLTVT.

The chain is built from TRBV28 and TRBJ1-2; D gene uncertain. The ends were cut back, 3 bases at V and 5 bases at J, with 10 bases in the middle. Per germline, CDR1 MDHEN and CDR2 SYDVKM. The CDR3 is 13 amino acids. The DNA of the CDR3 is TGTGCCAGCAGTTTTCGGGAGGAGTATGGCTACACCTTC. Its translation: CASSFREEYGYTF.

The chain joins TRBV4-2 to TRBJ2-7; 8 nucleotides match TRBD1. The CDR3 extends over 13 amino acids. CDR1 LGHNA and CDR2 YNFKEQ come from the germline V gene. The trim removed 2 bases at V and 4 bases at J, leaving 1 base unmatched. CDR3 sequence reads: CASSQRTGYEQYF. In DNA, the CDR3 is TGTGCCAGCAGCCAAAGGACAGGGTACGAGCAGTACTTC.

The gene calls are TRBV6-1 and TRBJ1-1; no firm D call. Germline-derived CDR1 and CDR2 are MNHNS and SASEGT. The CDR3 loop spans 12 amino acids. Trimming removed 1 base from V and 4 bases from J, with 4 bases in between. The CDR3 protein is CASSEVSTEAFF. DNA for the CDR3: TGTGCCAGCAGTGAAGTGAGCACTGAAGCTTTCTTT.